Given below is one T cell receptor beta chain in context. Its matching antigen is unknown. The data derive from a study of tissue T cells after allogeneic stem cell transplantation. Study-wide context: Steroid-refractory graft-versus-host disease after allogeneic hematopoietic cell transplant qualified adults for prospective research-autopsy enrollment. General study results and limits: This small cohort was clinically heterogeneous, and sampling depth was a limitation. Alloreactivity or antigen specificity of tissue TCRs was not determined; some clones might be host cells. Only a limited share of tissue TCRs appeared in blood or spleen.

This table comes from immunoSEQ multiplex PCR, and its TCRdb copy is limited to in-frame clones, with some not included. The repertoire has 35,000 to 50,000 clones, roughly 92% of them found once; the top ten carry 3.8%. CDR3 length equals 13 residues. Per germline, CDR1 SEHNR and CDR2 FQNEAQ (reference sequence). V shed 10 bases, J shed 0 bases, and the junction held 3 bases outside the gene matches. The TCR was taken from a woman between 40 and 69 years old who later had graft-versus-host disease after an allogeneic stem cell transplant. The chain has TRBV7-9 and TRBJ2-3; 8 nucleotides agree with TRBD2. The source material was blood, sampled before transplantation. The CDR3 DNA reads as TGTGCCAACATAGCGGGAAGCACAGATACGCAGTATTTT. Its translation is CANIAGSTDTQYF.